This paragraph reports one TCR beta chain. The antigen remains unidentified. TCRdb's copy holds only in-frame clones and misses some; the assay was immunoSEQ multiplex PCR. The sample carries 120,000 or so clones, roughly 88% recorded once. This specimen belongs to a study of T cell responses to AZD1222 COVID-19 vaccine. Study outcomes and limitations: Spike as a whole was targeted by vaccine-associated CD4 TCRs, dominant at 160-218 and 743-854. Breadth and depth of Spike-specific TCRs rose after two AZD1222 doses. Repertoires were sampled only after the peak T cell response.

The source was peripheral blood, collected on day 0 of AZD1222 vaccination. The TCR originated in an adult in good health.

The CDR3 DNA follows: TGTGCCAGCGTCTTTCAGGGGCAGGGTTACGATACGCAGTATTTT. The encoded protein is CASVFQGQGYDTQYF. This chain joins TRBV2 and TRBJ2-3; the D gene is possibly TRBD1 (6 bases). Trimming shortened V by 8 bases and J by 6 bases, and 21 bases separated the two germline ends. The CDR3 is made up of 15 amino acids. CDR1 and CDR2 (germline): SNHLY, FYNNEI.